The sequence of this T cell receptor (beta chain) was determined in a study of CD8+ T cells in alopecia areata. General study points: Relative to normal scalp, lesional scalp, especially alopecia totalis/universalis, showed higher clonality. Sequencing of scalp samples also captures resident alphabeta T cells of normal skin.

Lesional scalp punch biopsies and peripheral blood were collected from alopecia areata patients. Investigators sorted PBMCs to obtain both CD4+ and CD8+ T cells. As the sequencing template, cDNA was produced by extracting RNA and reverse transcribing it. Assay used: immunoSEQ multiplex PCR; TCRdb lists only in-frame clones, some missing. The sample yields 160,000 or so clones, around 50% seen once. This clone was observed a few times. Its antigen remains unknown. Germline V lookup: CDR1 MGHRA, CDR2 YSYEKL. This CDR3 has 15 amino acids. V lost 1 base, J lost 2 bases, and 12 bases lay in between. The V call is TRBV4-1, the J call TRBJ2-7; unclear D gene. This specimen was CD8+ T cells sorted from blood, taken at week 0. This sequence originates from a human donor with alopecia areata. CDR3 sequence: CASSQVFGPTYEQYF. The CDR3 nucleotides are TGCGCCAGCAGCCAAGTATTTGGACCGACCTACGAGCAGTACTTC.